This T cell receptor beta chain was captured by sequencing in a study of human T cells and chemical hapten exposure. TCRdb reprocessed the RACE reads via MiXCR and lists one record per CDR3 protein. There are tens of thousands of distinct CDR3 sequences in the sample; 10% to 13% occur only once, and 6.8% lies in the top ten. V lost 0 bases and J lost 8; bases outside the gene matches: 9. Germline CDR1 ENHRY, CDR2 SYGVKD. This CDR3 has 16 amino acids. Time point here: patch test 2, 6 weeks after DPC sensitization. Treatment indicated: therapeutic diphenylcyclopropenone sensitization with weekly scalp DPC. Total RNA was isolated from unfractionated whole blood. This clonotype was detected ten times or more.

The material sequenced was whole blood, taken in connection with sensitization to the hapten diphenylcyclopropenone (DPC). The TCR was taken from a woman aged 50 to 65 with alopecia areata. Some clones in this sample may be carry-over from other donors' samples. The genes are TRBV10-3 and TRBJ1-4, with 7 bases identical to TRBD1. The DNA for the CDR3 is TGTGCCATCAGTGAGTCTGGGCGGGACAGTCAAGAAAAACTGTTTTTT. Translated, it gives CAISESGRDSQEKLFF.